This TCR beta chain was found in a study of yellow fever vaccine responses in identical twins. Germline-derived CDR1 and CDR2 are SGHKS and YYEKEE (reference sequence). This CDR3 is 12 amino acids long. V was clipped by 0 bases and J by 6 bases, with 7 bases between them. This clonotype was observed once. In TCRdb, the RT-PCR reads were re-called with MiXCR into one record per CDR3 protein. The sample consists of more than 5,500 distinct CDR3 sequences, 65% of them appearing once. The J gene is TRBJ2-7, the V gene TRBV5-5; D is uncertain. This receptor was taken from a young woman who received the yellow fever vaccine. The material was T cells from blood (PBMCs), unsorted or a sorted subset (not recorded which), obtained before or after yellow fever vaccination (not recorded which). This CDR3 reads CASSLELFEQYF. DNA of the CDR3: TGTGCCAGCAGCTTGGAGCTATTCGAGCAGTACTTC. Full variable domain (rest looked up from reference TRBV5-5 and TRBJ2-7): DAGVTQSPTHLIKTRGQQVTLRCSPISGHKSVSWYQQVLGQGPQFIFQYYEKEERGRGNFPDRFSARQFPNYSSELNVNALLLGDSALYLCASSLELFEQYFGPGTRLTVT.